This T cell receptor (beta chain) originates from a study of PD-L1 blockade in urothelial cancer. The time point is: peripheral blood 6 weeks after treatment start. The data were produced by immunoSEQ multiplex PCR, yet TCRdb's version contains in-frame clones alone and is incomplete. Among around 33,000 clones listed, 80% to 90% were seen once. Germline lookup yields CDR1 MDHEN and CDR2 SYDVKM. The CDR3 totals 15 residues. The trim removed 4 bases at V and 5 bases at J, leaving 4 bases unmatched. The chain is built from TRBV28 and TRBJ1-4; 10 bases align to TRBD1. The TCR sequence derives from a man older than 75 with urothelial cancer. The starting material was PBMCs, obtained around atezolizumab (anti-PD-L1) treatment. The CDR3 nucleotides read TGTGCCAGCAGTTCGCCGGGACAGGGGAATGAAAAACTGTTTTTT. Translating it yields CASSSPGQGNEKLFF. The full variable domain, with the rest looked up from reference TRBV28 and TRBJ1-4, is DVKVTQSSRYLVKRTGEKVFLECVQDMDHENMFWYRQDPGLGLRLIYFSYDVKMKEKGDIPEGYSVSREKKERFSLILESASTNQTSMYLCASSSPGQGNEKLFFGSGTQLSVL.